The rows below give T cell receptor beta chains drawn from one sample of a study of metastatic and nonmetastatic thyroid tumors. TCRdb re-called clones from the PCR reads using MiXCR. Among approximately 32,000 clones, around 33% were seen once, and the ten largest hold 16%. The specimen was tumor tissue. The origin of the receptors is a female donor with papillary thyroid cancer or a benign thyroid nodule (not recorded which). Some clones in this sample may be carry-over from other donors' samples. Each CDR3 is given with its conserved first and last residue. The D gene is left open where the match is weak. Where a row states a size, it is once, few, many or the class of an expanded clone; other rows omit it.

j_call: TRBJ2-3; clone_size: few; v_call: TRBV15; d_call: .; cdr3_nt: TGTGCCACCAGCAGTGGAGGGGGTGACACAGATACGCAGTATTTT; cdr3_aa: CATSSGGGDTDTQYF
j_call: TRBJ2-1; clone_size: .; v_call: TRBV27; d_call: .; cdr3_nt: TGTGCCAGCTTGGGCGGAGGGGCCTACAATGAGCAGTTCTTC; cdr3_aa: CASLGGGAYNEQFF
j_call: TRBJ1-2; clone_size: .; v_call: TRBV30; d_call: .; cdr3_nt: TGTGCCTGGAGTTTCGGGACCTTTACTTCCTCCAGCTACACCTTC; cdr3_aa: CAWSFGTFTSSSYTF
j_call: TRBJ1-6; clone_size: few; v_call: TRBV6-1; d_call: TRBD1; cdr3_nt: TGTGCCAGCAGTATAGGACAGGGGCGGTCACCCCTCCACTTT; cdr3_aa: CASSIGQGRSPLHF
j_call: TRBJ2-5; clone_size: once; v_call: TRBV5-4; d_call: TRBD1; cdr3_nt: TGTGCCAGCAGCCAGGGACAGGGGGAAGAGACCCAGTACTTC; cdr3_aa: CASSQGQGEETQYF
j_call: TRBJ2-5; clone_size: .; v_call: TRBV5-5; d_call: TRBD1; cdr3_nt: TGTGCCAGCACCTCGGGAACCGGGACAGGGGGAGAGACCCAGTACTTC; cdr3_aa: CASTSGTGTGGETQYF
j_call: TRBJ2-3; clone_size: few; v_call: TRBV20-1; d_call: TRBD2; cdr3_nt: TGCAGTCCTTCGGCGGGAGGGAACGCAGATACGCAGTATTTT; cdr3_aa: CSPSAGGNADTQYF
j_call: TRBJ1-2; clone_size: few; v_call: TRBV2; d_call: TRBD1; cdr3_nt: TGTGCCAGCACTAGCCCAGGACAGGGGAACTATGGCTACACCTTC; cdr3_aa: CASTSPGQGNYGYTF
j_call: TRBJ1-3; clone_size: once; v_call: TRBV28; d_call: .; cdr3_nt: TGTGCCAGCAGTTTATCGGCAGTGACCCTCACTGACTTCTCTGGAAACACCATATATTTT; cdr3_aa: CASSLSAVTLTDFSGNTIYF
j_call: TRBJ2-7; clone_size: .; v_call: TRBV30; d_call: .; cdr3_nt: TGTGCCTGGAGTGAGAGGAGCTACGAGCAGTACTTC; cdr3_aa: CAWSERSYEQYF
j_call: TRBJ2-1; clone_size: .; v_call: TRBV4-1; d_call: .; cdr3_nt: TGCGCCAGCAGCCAAGATCTGGGACTCCTAAATACGCAGTTCTTC; cdr3_aa: CASSQDLGLLNTQFF
j_call: TRBJ1-5; clone_size: large; v_call: TRBV28; d_call: .; cdr3_nt: TGTGCCAGCACGCCGGGCAGAGGGCCCCAGCATTTT; cdr3_aa: CASTPGRGPQHF
j_call: TRBJ2-2; clone_size: .; v_call: TRBV27; d_call: .; cdr3_nt: TGTGCCAGCAACGACAACTTGAACACCGGGGAGCTGTTTTTT; cdr3_aa: CASNDNLNTGELFF
j_call: TRBJ1-5; clone_size: few; v_call: TRBV19; d_call: .; cdr3_nt: TGTGCCAGTAGTAGAGGGCAGGGGATTAATCAGCCCCAGCATTTT; cdr3_aa: CASSRGQGINQPQHF
j_call: TRBJ1-2; clone_size: .; v_call: TRBV6-4; d_call: .; cdr3_nt: TGTGCCAGCAGTGACGACGAAAGAGCTAACTATGGCTACACCTTC; cdr3_aa: CASSDDERANYGYTF
j_call: TRBJ1-1; clone_size: .; v_call: TRBV6-1; d_call: TRBD1; cdr3_nt: TGTGCCAGCAGGACCTGGGACAGTGAAGCTTTCTTT; cdr3_aa: CASRTWDSEAFF
j_call: TRBJ2-7; clone_size: few; v_call: TRBV6-1; d_call: TRBD2; cdr3_nt: TGTGCCACCCTTTGGGAGTCGCGGGAGGGCCGCGAGCAGTACTTC; cdr3_aa: CATLWESREGREQYF
j_call: TRBJ2-3; clone_size: .; v_call: TRBV7-9; d_call: .; cdr3_nt: TGTATAGCGGATACGCAGTATTTT; cdr3_aa: CIADTQYF
j_call: TRBJ1-2; clone_size: .; v_call: TRBV4-1; d_call: .; cdr3_nt: TGCGCCAGCAGCCAAATCCGGGACCTCTTGGATGGCTACACCTTC; cdr3_aa: CASSQIRDLLDGYTF
j_call: TRBJ1-2; clone_size: .; v_call: TRBV6-1; d_call: .; cdr3_nt: TGTGCCAGTGACCGGGACACTCTATCCTATGGCTACACCTTC; cdr3_aa: CASDRDTLSYGYTF
j_call: TRBJ1-6; clone_size: few; v_call: TRBV12-3/TRBV12-4; d_call: TRBD1; cdr3_nt: TGTGCCAGCAGTCGACAGGGGGGACACTCACCCCTCCACTTT; cdr3_aa: CASSRQGGHSPLHF
j_call: TRBJ2-7; clone_size: .; v_call: TRBV7-2; d_call: .; cdr3_nt: TGTGCCAGCAGCTTAGCCCTTACTAGTTACGAGCAGTACTTC; cdr3_aa: CASSLALTSYEQYF
j_call: TRBJ2-1; clone_size: few; v_call: TRBV6-2/TRBV6-3; d_call: TRBD1; cdr3_nt: TGTGCCAGCAGCCCCGGGACAGGGGACTACAATGAGCAGTTCTTC; cdr3_aa: CASSPGTGDYNEQFF
j_call: TRBJ1-6; clone_size: .; v_call: TRBV20-1; d_call: TRBD1; cdr3_nt: TGCAGTGCGCGCTCGGGACAGGGCGGTTCACCCCTCCACTTT; cdr3_aa: CSARSGQGGSPLHF
j_call: TRBJ1-4; clone_size: .; v_call: TRBV12-3/TRBV12-4; d_call: TRBD1; cdr3_nt: TGTGCCAGCACCTCGACAGGGGGTCCGGAAAAACTGTTTTTT; cdr3_aa: CASTSTGGPEKLFF